Sequencing of this TCR beta chain was carried out in a study of blood T cell repertoires in COVID-19. About the research overall: Collection of acute and convalescent COVID-19 samples took place in the United States, Italy and Spain. The analysed material was cDNA or gDNA that came from T cells, B-cell-depleted T cells, or PBMCs.

Germline loops: CDR1 SGHVS, CDR2 FQNEAQ. The CDR3 is 15 residues long. The V and J ends lost 5 bases and 2 bases respectively, with 16 bases between them. Using immunoSEQ multiplex PCR, the repertoire was profiled, and TCRdb retains in-frame clones only, with some absent. In the table there are approximately 180,000 clones, roughly 80% of which are singletons. Patients of the Seattle cohort, enrolled during active infection, were followed longitudinally. The genes are TRBV7-8 and TRBJ2-7, with a weak D call TRBD2 (6 bases). Sequencing input: peripheral blood. This clonotype was sampled from a woman at least 80 years old with COVID-19, enrolled during active disease. The CDR3, as DNA: TGTGCCAGCAGCCCACTCGGGGGAGTCCCCTACGAGCAGTACTTC. Residues: CASSPLGGVPYEQYF. Drawing the rest from reference TRBV7-8 and TRBJ2-7, the complete variable domain is GAGVSQSPRYKVAKRGQDVALRCDPISGHVSLFWYQQALGQGPEFLTYFQNEAQLDKSGLPSDRFFAERPEGSVSTLKIQRTQQEDSAVYLCASSPLGGVPYEQYFGPGTRLTVT.